This T cell receptor beta chain was retrieved from a study of beta chain features in type 1 diabetes. This clone has a handful of counts. Looked up from germline, CDR1 is LGHNA and CDR2 is YNFKEQ. The CDR3 has 15 residues. V was clipped by 0 bases and J by 4 bases; unmatched bases: 5. Isolated RNA was reverse transcribed in full, so expressed TCRB transcripts were sequenced. Assay used: immunoSEQ multiplex PCR; TCRdb lists only in-frame clones, some missing. The data show around 300,000 clones, with about 8.5% seen just once and approximately 0.99% held by the top ten. The J gene is TRBJ1-1, the V gene TRBV4-2, with 7 bases identical to TRBD1. The material sequenced was central memory CD4+ T cells from blood. This clonotype was sampled from a woman under 30 in good health. The CDR3 region is CASSQERQGGTEAFF. CDR3 in DNA: TGTGCCAGCAGCCAAGAGAGGCAGGGGGGCACTGAAGCTTTCTTT.